A selection of T cell receptor beta chains follows, all from one sample in a study of T cells in Graves' hyperthyroidism and ophthalmopathy. TCRdb used MiXCR to reprocess the multiplex PCR reads, holding one entry per CDR3 protein. The sample lists around 180,000 distinct CDR3 sequences, about 15% occurring once. The sequencing sample was made of blood. The receptor source for this set is a woman aged 45-65 years with Graves' hyperthyroidism. The CDR3 runs from the conserved cysteine through the conserved F or W. A D gene is named only where the DNA matches it firmly. Clone size is shown for a subset of rows, as once, few, many or a class of expanded clone.

many	NA	15	TRBV18	TRBJ1-1	TGTGCCAGCTCACCACGCAAGGTTACGAACACTGAAGCTTTCTTT	CASSPRKVTNTEAFF
many	NA	13	TRBV19	TRBJ2-1	TGTGCCAGTAGTATTGGCACCAACAATGAGCAGTTCTTC	CASSIGTNNEQFF
many	NA	14	TRBV11-1	TRBJ1-1	TGTGCCAGCAGCTTTTCCCACCTTAACACTGAAGCTTTCTTT	CASSFSHLNTEAFF
NA	NA	15	TRBV9	TRBJ1-6	TGTGCCAGCTCGAATATGGACGGGAGAAATTCACCCCTCCACTTT	CASSNMDGRNSPLHF
many	NA	14	TRBV12-3/TRBV12-4	TRBJ2-5	TGTGCCAGCAGGCTCAGCGGGTTTCAAGAGACCCAGTACTTC	CASRLSGFQETQYF
many	NA	17	TRBV6-1	TRBJ2-6	TGTGCCAGCACCACGGGTACAACTAACTCTGGGGCCAACGTCCTGACTTTC	CASTTGTTNSGANVLTF
many	NA	14	TRBV12-3/TRBV12-4	TRBJ1-2	TGTGCCAGCAGTTTACGACAGCCTGACTATGGCTACACCTTC	CASSLRQPDYGYTF
NA	NA	16	TRBV7-9	TRBJ1-1	TGTGCCAGCAGCCACCCCCGGGCCCTACCGGGGACTGAAGCTTTCTTT	CASSHPRALPGTEAFF
many	TRBD1	15	TRBV19	TRBJ1-4	TGTGCCAGTAATCAGGGGGCGAGGCTGATTGAAAAACTGTTTTTT	CASNQGARLIEKLFF
many	NA	14	TRBV6-5	TRBJ1-6	TGTGCCAGCAGTTACGGGCAGATTAATTCACCCCTCCACTTT	CASSYGQINSPLHF
many	NA	18	TRBV6-1	TRBJ2-4	TGTGCCAGCAGTGAGGAAAGGGGCGGTTATATGGCCAAAAACATTCAGTACTTC	CASSEERGGYMAKNIQYF
many	NA	13	TRBV12-3/TRBV12-4	TRBJ1-2	TGTGCCAGCAGTTTAGTTCTGAGATATGGCTACACCTTC	CASSLVLRYGYTF
many	NA	15	TRBV6-1	TRBJ1-2	TGTGCCAGCAGCTACGGGTGGGAACTCTCTTATGGCTACACCTTC	CASSYGWELSYGYTF
many	NA	12	TRBV7-3	TRBJ2-7	TGTGCCAGCAGCTTTCAGGGGAACGAGCAGTACTTC	CASSFQGNEQYF
many	TRBD1	13	TRBV12-3/TRBV12-4	TRBJ1-2	TGTGCCAGCAGGGACAGGGTTTCCTATGGCTACACCTTC	CASRDRVSYGYTF
many	NA	16	TRBV7-9	TRBJ1-3	TGTGCCAGCAGCTTAACGGGCAGTAGCTCTGGAAACACCATATATTTT	CASSLTGSSSGNTIYF
NA	NA	15	TRBV19	TRBJ1-1	TGTGCCAGTAGTATCCGCGGACAGCTTGAGGGAAGAGCTTTCTTT	CASSIRGQLEGRAFF
many	TRBD1	15	TRBV27	TRBJ1-5	TGTGCCAGCAGTTCATCCGGGACAGGGGAACAGCCCCAGCATTTT	CASSSSGTGEQPQHF
many	NA	15	TRBV6-5	TRBJ1-2	TGTGCCAGCAGTTACGGCCAGGGGATCGACTATGGCTACACCTTC	CASSYGQGIDYGYTF
once	NA	13	TRBV2	TRBJ1-6	TGTGCCAGCAGTGAGCAGGAACGTTCACCCCTCCACTTT	CASSEQERSPLHF
many	TRBD1	15	TRBV7-9	TRBJ1-1	TGTGCCAGCAGCTTAGTTGGGACAGACAACACTGAAGCTTTCTTT	CASSLVGTDNTEAFF
NA	TRBD2	17	TRBV27	TRBJ2-3	TGTGCCAGCAGTTTATTCTTGGGAGGGCCTGGGGCAGATACGCAGTATTTT	CASSLFLGGPGADTQYF
few	TRBD2	15	TRBV6-1	TRBJ2-3	TGTGCCAGCAGCGAAGTAGCGGGGGGGCCAGATACGCAGTATTTT	CASSEVAGGPDTQYF
many	NA	17	TRBV20-1	TRBJ1-1	TGCAGTGCTAGAGACAGGGGAACATTGCGGAGGGACACTGAAGCTTTCTTT	CSARDRGTLRRDTEAFF
many	TRBD2	16	TRBV7-2	TRBJ2-5	TGTGCCAGCAGCCCCCAAGGGAGGGGCAGTATAGAGACCCAGTACTTC	CASSPQGRGSIETQYF
few	NA	15	TRBV9	TRBJ2-2	TGTGCCAGCAGCGTAGCTTCAACCCCATCCGGGGAGCTGTTTTTT	CASSVASTPSGELFF
many	NA	12	TRBV6-1	TRBJ2-7	TGCGCGACACTAGGGACTTTTGGAGAGCAGTACTTC	CATLGTFGEQYF
NA	NA	14	TRBV20-1	TRBJ2-5	TGCAGTGCTAGAGCGGGGGTCTCTTCAGAGACCCAGTACTTC	CSARAGVSSETQYF
NA	NA	14	TRBV27	TRBJ1-2	TGTGCCAGCAGTTTAAAAGGGGATGCCTATGGCTACACCTTC	CASSLKGDAYGYTF
many	TRBD1	13	TRBV29-1	TRBJ1-1	TGCAGCGTTTTGCAGGGGGCTAACACTGAAGCTTTCTTT	CSVLQGANTEAFF
many	NA	13	TRBV2	TRBJ1-5	TGTGCCAGCAGTGAGCACGGTGGGCAGCCCCAGCATTTT	CASSEHGGQPQHF
NA	NA	17	TRBV5-1	TRBJ2-1	TGCGCCAGCAGCTTGGCGGGACTAACAGGGAGGGCGGATGAGCAGTTCTTC	CASSLAGLTGRADEQFF
many	TRBD1	14	TRBV3-1	TRBJ1-1	TGTGCCAGCAGCCAAGTCGACAGGGGGCGCGAAGCTTTCTTT	CASSQVDRGREAFF